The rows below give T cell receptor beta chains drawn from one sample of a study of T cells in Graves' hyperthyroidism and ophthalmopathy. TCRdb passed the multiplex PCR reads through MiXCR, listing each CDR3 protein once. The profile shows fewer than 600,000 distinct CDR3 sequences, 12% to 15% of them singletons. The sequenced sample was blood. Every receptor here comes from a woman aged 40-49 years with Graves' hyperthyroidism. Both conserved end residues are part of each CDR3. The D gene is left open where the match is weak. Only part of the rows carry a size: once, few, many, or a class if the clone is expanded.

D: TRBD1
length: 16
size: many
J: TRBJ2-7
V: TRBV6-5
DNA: TGTGCCAGCAGTTACGAGGGACAGGGGGCTATCTACGAGCAGTACTTC
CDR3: CASSYEGQGAIYEQYF

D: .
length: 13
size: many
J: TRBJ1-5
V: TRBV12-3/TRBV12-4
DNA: TGTGCCAGCCTCTCTTACCCTTATCAGCCCCAGCATTTT
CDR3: CASLSYPYQPQHF

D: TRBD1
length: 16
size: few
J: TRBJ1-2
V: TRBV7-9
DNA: TGTGCCAGCAGCTTAATTTCGGGGCAGGGGGTGTTTGGCTACACCTTC
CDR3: CASSLISGQGVFGYTF

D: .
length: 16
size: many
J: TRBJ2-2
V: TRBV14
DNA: TGTGCCAGCAGCCAAGCACCGCGACTAAACACCGGGGAGCTGTTTTTT
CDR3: CASSQAPRLNTGELFF

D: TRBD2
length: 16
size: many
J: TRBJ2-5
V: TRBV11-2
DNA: TGTGCCAGCAGCTTAGAACTAGCGGGAGGGTTAGAGACCCAGTACTTC
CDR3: CASSLELAGGLETQYF

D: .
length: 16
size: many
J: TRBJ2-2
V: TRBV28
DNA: TGTGCCAGCAGTTTAATGGGGGGTCCGGACACCGGGGAGCTGTTTTTT
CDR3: CASSLMGGPDTGELFF

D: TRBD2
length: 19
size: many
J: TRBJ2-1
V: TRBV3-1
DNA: TGTGCCAGCAGCCATGGACTAGCGGGAGCCTCGAGCTCCTACAATGAGCAGTTCTTC
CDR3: CASSHGLAGASSSYNEQFF

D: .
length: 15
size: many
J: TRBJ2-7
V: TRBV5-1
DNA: TGCGCCAGCAGCGGAGGGGGGACTGAGTCCTACGAGCAGTACTTC
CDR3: CASSGGGTESYEQYF

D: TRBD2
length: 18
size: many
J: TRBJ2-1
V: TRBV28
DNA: TGTGCCAGCAGTTTATGGCCCCTAACGGGAGGACCAGACAATGAGCAGTTCTTC
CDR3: CASSLWPLTGGPDNEQFF

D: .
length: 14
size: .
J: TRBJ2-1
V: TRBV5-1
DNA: TGCGCCAGCAGCTTGTGGGGTGCGGGCGCTGAGCAGTTCTTC
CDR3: CASSLWGAGAEQFF

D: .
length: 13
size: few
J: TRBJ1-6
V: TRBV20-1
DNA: TGCAGTGCATCTGGTGCGGGGGGTTCACCCCTCCACTTT
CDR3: CSASGAGGSPLHF

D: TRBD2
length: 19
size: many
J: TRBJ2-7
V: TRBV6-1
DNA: TGTGCCAGCATCAAGTACTCCGGCTTAGCGGGAGACCTCGTCGTTCTGCAGTACTTC
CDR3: CASIKYSGLAGDLVVLQYF

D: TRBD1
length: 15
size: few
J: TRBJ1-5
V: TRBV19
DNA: TGTGCCAGTAGTATGGACAGGGGGCACAATCAGCCCCAGCATTTT
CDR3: CASSMDRGHNQPQHF

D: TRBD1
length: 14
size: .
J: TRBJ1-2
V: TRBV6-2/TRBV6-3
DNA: TGTGCCAGCAGTTACTCCCCGGACAGGGCTGGCTACACCTTC
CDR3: CASSYSPDRAGYTF

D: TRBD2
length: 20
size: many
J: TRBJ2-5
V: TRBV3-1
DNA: TGTGCCAGCAGCCAAGAAGGGAAGGGGACTAGCGGGAGGTGGGGAGAGACCCAGTACTTC
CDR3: CASSQEGKGTSGRWGETQYF

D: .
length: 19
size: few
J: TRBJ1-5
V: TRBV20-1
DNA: TGCAGTGCTAGAGCGATAGCAGACCAAAGAGATCATAGCAATCAGCCCCAGCATTTT
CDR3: CSARAIADQRDHSNQPQHF

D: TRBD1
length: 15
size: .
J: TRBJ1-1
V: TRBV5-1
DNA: TGCGCCAGCAGCTTTCTAACAGGGGGACAGACTGAAGCTTTCTTT
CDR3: CASSFLTGGQTEAFF

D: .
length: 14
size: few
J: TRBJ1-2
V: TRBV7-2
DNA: TGTGCCAGCAGCCCGGACAGCCAATGGTATGGCTACACCTTC
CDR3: CASSPDSQWYGYTF

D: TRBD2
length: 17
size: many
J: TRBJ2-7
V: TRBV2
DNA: TGTGCCAGCAGGGGAGGGTGGGCTAGCGGGAGTTCCTACGAGCAGTACTTC
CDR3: CASRGGWASGSSYEQYF

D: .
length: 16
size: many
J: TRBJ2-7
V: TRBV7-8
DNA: TGTGCCAGCAGCCCGCCGGGACGGGAGTGGTCCTACGAGCAGTACTTC
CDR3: CASSPPGREWSYEQYF

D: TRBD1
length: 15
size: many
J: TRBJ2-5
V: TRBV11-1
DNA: TGTGCCAGCAGCTATACGGGATCCAGGGGGGAGACCCAGTACTTC
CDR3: CASSYTGSRGETQYF

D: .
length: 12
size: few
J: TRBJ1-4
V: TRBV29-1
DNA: TGCAGCGCCGGGGAACCGGGGGAAAAACTGTTTTTT
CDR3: CSAGEPGEKLFF

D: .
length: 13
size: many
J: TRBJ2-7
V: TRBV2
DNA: TGTGCCAGCAGTGGTGACAGGGCGGGGGAGCAGTACTTC
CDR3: CASSGDRAGEQYF

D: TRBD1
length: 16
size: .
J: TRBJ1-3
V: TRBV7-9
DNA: TGTGCCAGCAGCTCGTACCCGACAGGGGCTGGAAACACCATATATTTT
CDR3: CASSSYPTGAGNTIYF

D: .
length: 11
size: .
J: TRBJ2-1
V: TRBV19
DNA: TGTGCCAGTTTAGGGTACAATGAGCAGTTCTTC
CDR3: CASLGYNEQFF

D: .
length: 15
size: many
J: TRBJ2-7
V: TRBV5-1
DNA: TGCGCCAGCAGCTTGGTTGGCGGGGCCACCTACGAGCAGTACTTC
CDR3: CASSLVGGATYEQYF

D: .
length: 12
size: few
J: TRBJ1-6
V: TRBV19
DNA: TGTGCCAGTAGTCCAAACCAGACACCCCTCCACTTT
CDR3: CASSPNQTPLHF

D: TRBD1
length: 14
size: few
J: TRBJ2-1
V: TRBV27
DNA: TGTGCCAGCGGGTTCGGACAGGGTCAGAATGAGCAGTTCTTC
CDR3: CASGFGQGQNEQFF

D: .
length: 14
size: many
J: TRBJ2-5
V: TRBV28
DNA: TGTGCCAGCAGTTTGTCGGGGGCCGGGGAGACCCAGTACTTC
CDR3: CASSLSGAGETQYF

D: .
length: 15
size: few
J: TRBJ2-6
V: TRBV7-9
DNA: TGTGCCAGCAGCGCCCCACTCTCTGGGGCCAACGTCCTGACTTTC
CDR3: CASSAPLSGANVLTF

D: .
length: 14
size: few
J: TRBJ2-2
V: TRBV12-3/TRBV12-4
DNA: TGTGCCAGCAGTCAGGGGACGGGCTCCGGGGAGCTGTTTTTT
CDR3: CASSQGTGSGELFF

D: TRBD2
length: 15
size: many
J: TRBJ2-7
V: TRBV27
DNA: TGTGCCAGCAGACTAGCGGGAGGGGGTAATTACGAGCAGTACTTC
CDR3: CASRLAGGGNYEQYF

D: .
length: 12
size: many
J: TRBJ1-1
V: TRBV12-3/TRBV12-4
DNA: TGTGCCAGCAGTTTAGCGGAGACTGAAGCTTTCTTT
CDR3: CASSLAETEAFF

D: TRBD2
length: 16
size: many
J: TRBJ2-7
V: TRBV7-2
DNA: TGTGCCAGCAGCTTAGTGTCGGGAGGGAGCTCCTACGAGCAGTACTTC
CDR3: CASSLVSGGSSYEQYF

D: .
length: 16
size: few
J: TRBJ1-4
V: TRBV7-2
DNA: TGTGCCAGCAGACTCCCCGGGGGAGCTGGAGGGGAAAAACTGTTTTTT
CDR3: CASRLPGGAGGEKLFF

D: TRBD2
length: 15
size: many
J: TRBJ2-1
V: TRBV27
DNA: TGTGCCAGCAGTTTATCTCTAGCGGGAGTAAATGAGCAGTTCTTC
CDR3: CASSLSLAGVNEQFF

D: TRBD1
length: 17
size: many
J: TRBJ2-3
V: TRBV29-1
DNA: TGCAGCGTTGACGACCCTGAATCATCGGACAGGTCAGATACGCAGTATTTT
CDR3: CSVDDPESSDRSDTQYF

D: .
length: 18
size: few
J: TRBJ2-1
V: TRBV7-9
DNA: TGTGCCAGCAGCTTATTGTCTAGCCTAACGACATCCTACAATGAGCAGTTCTTC
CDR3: CASSLLSSLTTSYNEQFF

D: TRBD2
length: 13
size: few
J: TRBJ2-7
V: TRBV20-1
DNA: TGCAGTGCTAGGCGGGAGCCACTATACGAGCAGTACTTC
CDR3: CSARREPLYEQYF

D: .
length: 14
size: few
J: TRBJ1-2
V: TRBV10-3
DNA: TGTGCCATCAGTGATAGGAGAGAAAGCTATGGCTACACCTTC
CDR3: CAISDRRESYGYTF

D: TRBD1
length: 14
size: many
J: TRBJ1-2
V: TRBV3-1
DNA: TGTGCCAGCAGCCCGACAGGGGCCCTTTATGGCTACACCTTC
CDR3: CASSPTGALYGYTF

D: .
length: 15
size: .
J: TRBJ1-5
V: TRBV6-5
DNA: TGTGCCAGCAGTTACTCAGGGGGGGCTAGTCAGCCCCAGCATTTT
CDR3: CASSYSGGASQPQHF

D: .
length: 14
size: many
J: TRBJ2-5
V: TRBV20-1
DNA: TGCAGTGCCCTTTCGAGGGGGGGAGTTGAGACCCAGTACTTC
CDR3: CSALSRGGVETQYF

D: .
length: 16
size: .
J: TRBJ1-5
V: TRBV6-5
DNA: TGTGCCAGCAGTTACTCAGGGGACTGGGGCAATCAGCCCCAGCATTTT
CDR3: CASSYSGDWGNQPQHF

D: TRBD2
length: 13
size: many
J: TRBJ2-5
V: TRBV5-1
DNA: TGCGCCAGCAGCAATAGCGGGAAAGAGACCCAGTACTTC
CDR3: CASSNSGKETQYF

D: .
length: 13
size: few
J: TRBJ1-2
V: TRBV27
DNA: TGTGCCAGCAGTTTGCGGGGTCACTATGGCTACACCTTC
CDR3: CASSLRGHYGYTF

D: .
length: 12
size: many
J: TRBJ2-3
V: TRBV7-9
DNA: TGTGCCAGCACCACAAGGGCAGATACGCAGTATTTT
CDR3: CASTTRADTQYF

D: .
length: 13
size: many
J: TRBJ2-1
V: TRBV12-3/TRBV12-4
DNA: TGTGCCAGCACCTGGGGGGTTGCCAATGAGCAGTTCTTC
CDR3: CASTWGVANEQFF

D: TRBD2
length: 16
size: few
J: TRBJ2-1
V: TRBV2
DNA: TGTGCCAGCAGGGCGACTAGCGGGACGACCTACAATGAGCAGTTCTTC
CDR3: CASRATSGTTYNEQFF

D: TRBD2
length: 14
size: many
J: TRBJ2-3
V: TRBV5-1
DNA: TGCGCCAGCAGCGAGAGCGGGAGCTCAGATACGCAGTATTTT
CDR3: CASSESGSSDTQYF

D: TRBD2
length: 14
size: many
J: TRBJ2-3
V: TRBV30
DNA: TGTGCCTGCCTACCTAGCGGGAGTGCAGATACGCAGTATTTT
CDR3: CACLPSGSADTQYF

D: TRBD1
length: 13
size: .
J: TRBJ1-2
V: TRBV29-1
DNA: TGCAGCGTCGCACAGGGGCGCGATTATGGCTACACCTTC
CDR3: CSVAQGRDYGYTF

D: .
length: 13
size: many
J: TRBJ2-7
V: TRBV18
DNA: TGTGCCAGCTCACCACCCTCCGGAGTGGAGCAGTACTTC
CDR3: CASSPPSGVEQYF

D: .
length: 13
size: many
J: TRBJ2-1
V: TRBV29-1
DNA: TGCAGCGTTGAAGGGCAGGGCTACAATGAGCAGTTCTTC
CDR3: CSVEGQGYNEQFF

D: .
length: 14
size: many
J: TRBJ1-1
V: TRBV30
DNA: TGTGCCTGGAGTGGCGGCCTCATCAGGGCTGAAGCTTTCTTT
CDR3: CAWSGGLIRAEAFF

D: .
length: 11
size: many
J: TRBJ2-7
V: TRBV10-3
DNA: TGTGCCATCAGTGAGGCTTTTGAGCAGTACTTC
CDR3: CAISEAFEQYF

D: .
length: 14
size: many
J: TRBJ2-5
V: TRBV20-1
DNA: TGCAGTGCTAGAGATATCGGGTATGAAGAGACCCAGTACTTC
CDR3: CSARDIGYEETQYF

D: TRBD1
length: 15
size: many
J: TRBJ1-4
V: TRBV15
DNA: TGTGCCACCAGCCCCCGGACAGGGGAAGGGGAAAAACTGTTTTTT
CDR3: CATSPRTGEGEKLFF

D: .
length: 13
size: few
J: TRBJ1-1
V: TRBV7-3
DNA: TGTGCCAGCAGCTTAACTCGGGTGGCTGAAGCTTTCTTT
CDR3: CASSLTRVAEAFF